This entry lists 20 T cell receptor beta chains sequenced from one sample in a study of cytomegalovirus exposure and HLA in healthy donors. Primers: 60 Vbeta forward and 13 Jbeta reverse. The repertoire was sequenced with immunoSEQ multiplex PCR; TCRdb's copy has only in-frame clones and lacks some. The sample contains fewer than 200,000 clones, around four fifths of which appear only once. Sequencing was performed on PBMCs. The receptor source for this set is a woman aged 50 to 60 in good health and CMV-seronegative.

V usage is TRBV5-4 and J usage is TRBJ2-7; maybe TRBD2 (6 bases). The CDR3 length is 13 residues. Trimming pared 2 bases from V and 4 bases from J, leaving 10 bases between. Germline values: CDR1 SGHNT, CDR2 YYREEE (reference sequence). The CDR3 reads CASSFGGQYEQYF. The DNA of the CDR3 is TGTGCCAGCAGCTTTGGAGGGCAGTACGAGCAGTACTTC.

The V and J genes are TRBV7-2 and TRBJ1-1; TRBD1 is a possible D gene (5 bases). The CDR3 is 13 amino acids. Germline lookup yields CDR1 SGHTA and CDR2 FQGNSA. V lost 3 bases to trimming and J lost 4 bases, with 9 bases between them. The CDR3 DNA reads TGTGCCAGCAGCTTTCAGGGTTTCACTGAAGCTTTCTTT. Amino acids: CASSFQGFTEAFF.

This chain links TRBV6-5 with TRBJ2-5, with 9 bases lining up with TRBD1. TRBJ2-7 matches the DNA end more closely, so the J call is doubtful. The CDR3 consists of 14 residues. Germline loops: CDR1 MNHEY, CDR2 SVGAGI. In DNA, the CDR3 is TGTGCCTTCCCAGGACAGGGGACCTCCTACGAGCAGTACTTC. Its translation: CAFPGQGTSYEQYF.

CDR3 nucleotide sequence: TGTGCCAGCAGCCCGAGCGGGTTTCGGACCATCTACAATGAGCAGTTCTTC. This sequence encodes CASSPSGFRTIYNEQFF. The gene calls are TRBV28 and TRBJ2-1; D is perhaps TRBD2 (6 bases). V was shortened by 6 bases and J by 3 bases, with 21 bases between the two germline ends. The CDR3 runs 17 residues. The germline gives CDR1 MDHEN, CDR2 SYDVKM.

V gene TRBV29-1 combines with J gene TRBJ2-5; tentative D call: TRBD1 (6 bases). Germline loops: CDR1 SQVTM, CDR2 ANQGSEA. The V and J ends lost 2 bases and 1 base respectively, with 8 bases between them. The CDR3 sequence is 13 residues long. The CDR3 DNA is TGCAGCGTTGAAAAGGGGGTCCAAGAGACCCAGTACTTC. Encoded protein: CSVEKGVQETQYF.

This sequence joins TRBV7-8 and TRBJ2-7; 9 bases fit TRBD2. The CDR3 sequence is 15 residues long. V lost 5 bases, J lost 1 base, and 6 bases stayed unmatched. CDR1 is SGHVS, CDR2 FQNEAQ, per germline. The CDR3 DNA follows: TGTGCCAGCAGCCGCGGGGGGGCCGATTCCTACGAGCAGTACTTC. Its protein is CASSRGGADSYEQYF.

The rearrangement uses TRBV6-4 and TRBJ2-1, with D tentatively TRBD1 (6 bases). CDR1 MRHNA and CDR2 SNTAGT come from the germline V gene. CDR3 size: 16 residues. Trimming removed 3 bases from V and 0 bases from J, with 12 bases in between. The DNA for the CDR3 is TGTGCCAGCAGTGAACAGGGACGAATCTCCTACAATGAGCAGTTCTTC. This codes for CASSEQGRISYNEQFF.

The gene calls are TRBV7-9 and TRBJ2-7; 8 positions match TRBD1. CDR3 size: 14 residues. Germline V gene sequence: CDR1 SEHNR, CDR2 FQNEAQ (reference sequence). V shed 5 bases and J 3 bases; nucleotides not matched to a gene: 6. The CDR3 region is CASSPGTGVYEQYF. CDR3 nucleotide sequence: TGTGCCAGCAGCCCCGGGACAGGCGTCTACGAGCAGTACTTC.

The rearrangement uses TRBV5-4 and TRBJ1-1; 9 positions match TRBD1. The CDR3 spans 16 residues. From germline, CDR1 is SGHNT and CDR2 YYREEE (reference sequence). V shed 2 bases and J 2 bases; nucleotides not matched to a gene: 7. The CDR3 spells CASSFPDRGRNTEAFF. Here the CDR3 DNA reads TGTGCCAGCAGCTTCCCGGACAGGGGTAGAAACACTGAAGCTTTCTTT.

This clone has a handful of counts. The V gene is TRBV6-7, the J gene TRBJ1-1; perhaps TRBD1 as D (5 bases). TRBV6-7 belongs to the ORF category, with a function that is uncertain. CDR3 length: 17 amino acids. V lost 10 bases, J lost 0 bases, and 24 bases lay in between. The CDR3 DNA sequence: TGTGCCAACCCACATTTTGAGGGGAGGAGAATGAACACTGAAGCTTTCTTT. Its translation: CANPHFEGRRMNTEAFF.

This chain connects TRBV4-2 to TRBJ1-2; 9 positions agree with TRBD1. Germline V lookup: CDR1 LGHNA, CDR2 YNFKEQ. The ends lost 3 bases at V and 5 bases at J; junction bases unmatched: 7. CDR3 size: 15 residues. CDR3 in amino acids: CASSHADRGFYGYTF. CDR3 in DNA: TGTGCCAGCAGCCATGCGGACAGGGGTTTTTATGGCTACACCTTC.

The chain couples TRBV2 to TRBJ2-7; D gene uncertain. Germline V CDR1 and CDR2: SNHLY, FYNNEI. Between the trimmed V and J ends, which lost 4 bases and 6 bases, there was a span of 16 bases. This CDR3 spans 14 amino acids. CDR3 sequence reads: CASSVQRPRLEQYF. Written as DNA, the CDR3 is TGTGCCAGCAGTGTCCAGCGTCCTAGGCTCGAGCAGTACTTC.

The V and J genes are TRBV19 and TRBJ1-1; perhaps TRBD1 as D (6 bases). The CDR3 extends over 13 amino acids. Germline V gene sequence: CDR1 LNHDA, CDR2 SQIVND (reference sequence). V lost 9 bases and J 0 bases, leaving 11 bases between the germline ends. As DNA, the CDR3 is TGTGCCAGCGGAACAGGGCTGAACACTGAAGCTTTCTTT. Protein product: CASGTGLNTEAFF.

About this clone itself: The sample holds other DNA sequences that translate to the same CDR3. The V gene is TRBV28, the J gene TRBJ2-7; D perhaps matches TRBD2 (6 bases). Deletions cut 2 bases from V and 4 bases from J, with 9 bases between. The CDR3 runs to 13 residues. The germline CDR1 and CDR2 sequences are MDHEN and SYDVKM. DNA for the CDR3: TGTGCCAGCAGTTTAACGGGGGAGTACGAGCAGTACTTC. Protein: CASSLTGEYEQYF.

The chain combines TRBV11-2 with TRBJ2-7; a weak D match, TRBD1 (6 bases). Trimming pared 2 bases from V and 2 bases from J, leaving 13 bases between. CDR1 SGHAT and CDR2 FQNNGV come from the germline V gene. The CDR3 sequence is 15 residues long. The CDR3 protein is CASSLSKDSPYEQYF. The DNA for the CDR3 is TGTGCCAGCAGCTTATCAAAGGACAGCCCCTACGAGCAGTACTTC. Full variable domain (remainder filled in from reference TRBV11-2 and TRBJ2-7): EAGVAQSPRYKIIEKRQSVAFWCNPISGHATLYWYQQILGQGPKLLIQFQNNGVVDDSQLPKDRFSAERLKGVDSTLKIQPAKLEDSAVYLCASSLSKDSPYEQYFGPGTRLTVT.

V is TRBV10-3 and J is TRBJ1-2, with 8 bases that match TRBD1. The trim removed 4 bases at V and 0 bases at J, leaving 4 bases unmatched. Germline assignment: CDR1 ENHRY and CDR2 SYGVKD. The length of the CDR3 is 15 residues. CDR3 coding DNA: TGTGCCATCAGTGGACAGGGGAGGACTAACTATGGCTACACCTTC. Amino acids: CAISGQGRTNYGYTF.

CDR3 DNA: TGTGCCTGGAGTAGGGGTGTTACAGGGGGTACCTACGAGCAGTACTTC. The encoded protein is CAWSRGVTGGTYEQYF. J is TRBJ2-7 and V is TRBV30, with TRBD1 matching 8 bases. The germline V gene has CDR1 GTSNPN and CDR2 SVGIG (reference sequence). Germline trimming cut 2 bases from V and 2 bases from J; bases unmatched to any gene: 11. The length of the CDR3 is 16 residues.

The chain links TRBV7-2 to TRBJ2-1; tentatively, D is TRBD1 (6 bases). V dropped 8 bases and J dropped 5 bases, with 19 bases sitting between them. Germline V CDR1 and CDR2: SGHTA, FQGNSA. The CDR3 consists of 15 residues. In DNA form, the CDR3 reads TGTGCCAGCCTGAGGACAGCGAGCAAGAACAATGAGCAGTTCTTC. Its translation is CASLRTASKNNEQFF.

The rearrangement joins TRBV28 to TRBJ1-2; TRBD1 agrees at 7 bases. From germline, CDR1 is MDHEN and CDR2 SYDVKM. The CDR3 has 15 amino acids. V lost 8 bases and J lost 4; bases outside the gene matches: 13. The DNA for the CDR3 is TGTGCCAGCGAGGATAACAGGGGATCTTCCTATGGCTACACCTTC. It codes for CASEDNRGSSYGYTF.

The V call is TRBV11-3, the J call TRBJ1-1; 9 bases match TRBD1. This CDR3 region has 14 residues. The germline V gene has CDR1 SGHNT and CDR2 YENEEA. The V gene end was trimmed by 5 bases and the J gene end by 5 bases; junction bases not matched to a gene: 6. CDR3 DNA sequence: TGTGCCAGCAGCGTGGGACAGGGTGGAACTGAAGCTTTCTTT. It translates to CASSVGQGGTEAFF. Drawing the rest from reference TRBV11-3 and TRBJ1-1, the complete variable domain is EAGVVQSPRYKIIEKKQPVAFWCNPISGHNTLYWYLQNLGQGPELLIRYENEEAVDDSQLPKDRFSAERLKGVDSTLKIQPAELGDSAVYLCASSVGQGGTEAFFGQGTRLTVV.